This T cell receptor beta chain was profiled in a study of PD-1 blockade in classical Hodgkin lymphoma (TCRdb year 2020). Turning to the overall study: Nivolumab dosing was 3 mg/kg intravenously every 2 weeks, continuing until either disease progression or unacceptable toxicity. A peripheral blood immune signature of response to PD-1 blockade in classical Hodgkin lymphoma was defined using TCR beta sequencing and CyTOF.

As for this clone: Its antigen specificity is not known. No base qualities exist here, and no much larger clone lies one base off it.

The Qiagen DNeasy kit was used to extract genomic DNA both from unsorted PBMCs and from the negatively selected CD4+ and CD8+ fractions. Using primers that anneal to V and J segments, immunoSEQ multiplex PCR amplified the TCR beta CDR3 regions. A synthetic immune receptor repertoire was used to minimize amplification bias, and any residual bias was removed computationally once sequencing was done. The study's processing was this. Custom Python scripts were used to quantify repertoire diversity as the Shannon entropy index. Unsorted, CD4+ and CD8+ repertoires were examined separately, except in combined analyses, for which CD4+ and CD8+ sequences were merged in silico. A clone counted as expanded when the clone's frequency after treatment rose at least 2-fold relative to C1D1, and clones undetected at baseline were given a pseudocount of 0.5. Clones with 0 or 1 copy at C1D1 were defined as singleton clones, while clones with 2 or more copies were defined as non-singleton clones. By matching protein sequences in sorted samples from the same patient, clones expanded in unsorted samples were annotated as CD4+, CD8+ or unknown. Wilcoxon tests on paired samples were used to test diversity changes from C1D1 to C4D1. TCRdb took over this immuneACCESS table, retaining in-frame rearrangements with V and J assigned. Such tables are incomplete; in checked studies, under half of the missing clones stem from an unresolved V gene, and the remainder is unexplained. The V and J calls and clone size were taken over from that table, and D and trimming were inferred from the DNA. This sample is represented by over 70,000 clones; about 89% of them were singletons. The ten largest clones add up to 22% of the sample.

Read against the paper, the sample's time point label means: cycle 1 day 1 (C1D1), immediately before nivolumab initiation. Every trial patient had relapsed following autologous stem cell transplantation, and prior brentuximab vedotin exposure was what differed among cohorts A, B and C. The trial cohort comprised roughly 50 patients with relapsed/refractory classical Hodgkin lymphoma whose best overall responses were complete response, partial response or progressive disease. Single-agent nivolumab was administered to trial patients in the multi-cohort phase II CheckMate 205 trial. An independent review committee assessed best overall response using the 2007 International Working Group response criteria. Trial PBMCs were obtained immediately prior to nivolumab initiation (C1D1) and on therapy at cycle 2 day 1 and cycle 4 day 1. Peripheral blood was collected in 8 mL Vacutainer Cell Preparation Tubes, from which PBMCs were isolated by centrifugation and then cryopreserved.

Overall results and qualifications from the work: By C4D1, a significant rise was seen in CD4+ TCR diversity but not in CD8+ TCR diversity (p=0.0027 vs p=0.16), and the rise was most apparent among complete responders (p=0.02). Among trial patients, those achieving complete response had baseline diversity similar to that of newly diagnosed patients, while diversity was significantly lower in partial responders and progressors. Baseline TCR diversity was reported to be lower in newly diagnosed patients than in healthy donors, and even lower in relapsed/refractory patients. Diversity was lower in patients who began nivolumab less than 1 year after ASCT, so these patients were left out of later analyses to avoid confounding by immune reconstitution. Only a single clinical trial cohort was studied, and what caused the repertoire differences, possibly disease activity or prior therapy, remained undefined.

The germline V gene encodes CDR1 SEHNR and CDR2 FQNEAQ (reference sequence). V lost 3 bases and J lost 0 bases; the stretch between them is 20 bases long. Its CDR3 holds 18 amino acids, cysteine through phenylalanine. Of the read, only the CDR3 DNA is kept; its 54 bases are in frame from base 1. The chain links TRBV7-9 with TRBJ1-1, with the D gene not clear enough to name. The receptor comes from a human donor with classical Hodgkin lymphoma. This specimen was peripheral blood mononuclear cells (PBMCs), taken at baseline. The nucleotide sequence is given as TGTGCCAGCAGCTTGGTAGGTCGCAAGGAGGGCTTGAACACTGAAGCTTTCTTT. Its product reads: CASSLVGRKEGLNTEAFF.